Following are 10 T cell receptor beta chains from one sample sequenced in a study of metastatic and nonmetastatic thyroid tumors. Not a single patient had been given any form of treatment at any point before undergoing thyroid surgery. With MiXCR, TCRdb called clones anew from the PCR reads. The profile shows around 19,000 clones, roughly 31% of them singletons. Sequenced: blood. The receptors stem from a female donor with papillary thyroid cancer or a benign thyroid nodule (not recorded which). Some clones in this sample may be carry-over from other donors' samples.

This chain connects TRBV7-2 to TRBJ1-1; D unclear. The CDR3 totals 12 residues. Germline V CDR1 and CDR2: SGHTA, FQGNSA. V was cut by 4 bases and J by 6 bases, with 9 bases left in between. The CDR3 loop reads CASSSSSAEAFF. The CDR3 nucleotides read TGTGCCAGCAGCTCGAGTAGCGCTGAAGCTTTCTTT.

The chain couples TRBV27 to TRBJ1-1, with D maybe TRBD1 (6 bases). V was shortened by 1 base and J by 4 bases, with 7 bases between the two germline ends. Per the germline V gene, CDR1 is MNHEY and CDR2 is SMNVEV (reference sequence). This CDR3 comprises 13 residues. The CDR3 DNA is TGTGCCAGCAGTTTATTAGGGGGCACTGAAGCTTTCTTT. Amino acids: CASSLLGGTEAFF.

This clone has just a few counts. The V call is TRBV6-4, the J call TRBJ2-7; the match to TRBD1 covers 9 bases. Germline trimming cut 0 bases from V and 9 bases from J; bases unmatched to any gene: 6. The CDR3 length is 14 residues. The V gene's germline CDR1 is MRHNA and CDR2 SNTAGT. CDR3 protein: CASSDSQGADTQYF. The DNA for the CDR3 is TGTGCCAGCAGTGACTCACAGGGGGCAGATACGCAGTACTTC.

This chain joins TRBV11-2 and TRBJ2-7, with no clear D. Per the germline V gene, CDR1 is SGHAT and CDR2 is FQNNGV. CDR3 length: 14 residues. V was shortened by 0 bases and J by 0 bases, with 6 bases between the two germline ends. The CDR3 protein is CASSLELISYEQYF. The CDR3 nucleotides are TGTGCCAGCAGCTTAGAACTTATCTCCTACGAGCAGTACTTC.

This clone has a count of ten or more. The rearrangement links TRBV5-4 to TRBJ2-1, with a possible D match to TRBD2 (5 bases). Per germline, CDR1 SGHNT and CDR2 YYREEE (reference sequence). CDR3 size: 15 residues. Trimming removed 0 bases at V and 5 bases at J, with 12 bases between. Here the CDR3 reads CASSLGAGVNNEQFF. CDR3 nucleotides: TGTGCCAGCAGCTTGGGGGCCGGGGTCAACAATGAGCAGTTCTTC.

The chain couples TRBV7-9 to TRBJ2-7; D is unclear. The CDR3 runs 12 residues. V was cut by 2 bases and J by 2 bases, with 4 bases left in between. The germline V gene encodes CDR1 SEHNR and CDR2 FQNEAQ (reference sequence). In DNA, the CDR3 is TGTGCCAGCAGCTTAACGGCCTACGAGCAGTACTTC. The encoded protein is CASSLTAYEQYF.

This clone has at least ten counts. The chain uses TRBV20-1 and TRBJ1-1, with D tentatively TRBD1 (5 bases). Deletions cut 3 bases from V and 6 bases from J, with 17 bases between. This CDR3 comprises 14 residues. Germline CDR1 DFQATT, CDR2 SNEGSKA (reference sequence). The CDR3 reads CSASGPQGGPEAFF. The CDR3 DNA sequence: TGCAGTGCTAGTGGCCCTCAGGGTGGGCCTGAAGCTTTCTTT.

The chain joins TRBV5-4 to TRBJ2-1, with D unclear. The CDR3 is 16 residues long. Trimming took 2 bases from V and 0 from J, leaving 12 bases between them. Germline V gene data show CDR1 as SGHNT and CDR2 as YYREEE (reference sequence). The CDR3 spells CASSFDTDSSYNEQFF. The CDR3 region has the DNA TGTGCCAGCAGCTTTGATACCGATAGCTCCTACAATGAGCAGTTCTTC.

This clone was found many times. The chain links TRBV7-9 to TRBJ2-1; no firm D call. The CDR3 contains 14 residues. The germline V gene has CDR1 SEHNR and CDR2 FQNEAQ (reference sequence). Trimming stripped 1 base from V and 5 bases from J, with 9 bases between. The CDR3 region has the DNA TGTGCCAGCAGCTTAGGCCAGATAAACAATGAGCAGTTCTTC. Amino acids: CASSLGQINNEQFF.

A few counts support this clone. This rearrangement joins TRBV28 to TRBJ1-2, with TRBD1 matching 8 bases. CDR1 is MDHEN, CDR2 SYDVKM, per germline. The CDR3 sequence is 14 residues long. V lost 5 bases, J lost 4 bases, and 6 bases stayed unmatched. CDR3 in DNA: TGTGCCAGCAGTGGACAGGGCTCCGGCTATGGCTACACCTTC. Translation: CASSGQGSGYGYTF.